These T cell receptor beta chains were read from a single sample in a study of cytomegalovirus exposure and HLA in healthy donors. Sequenced by immunoSEQ multiplex PCR; TCRdb stores in-frame clones only, minus some. This table has 85,000 to 120,000 clones, around 77% appearing once. Sequencing was performed on PBMCs. All receptors derive from a male donor in good health and CMV-seropositive. Each CDR3 is given with its conserved first and last residue. D genes are given only for firm matches. A clone size is listed for some rows: how often the clone was seen (once, few, many), or a class if it is expanded.

size | J | V | D | CDR3 | DNA
NA | TRBJ2-7 | TRBV5-4 | NA | CASSLTGSYEQYF | TGTGCCAGCAGCTTGACAGGGTCCTACGAGCAGTACTTC
once | TRBJ1-3 | TRBV5-5 | NA | CASSVRGNTIYF | TGTGCCAGCAGCGTCAGGGGAAACACCATATATTTT
NA | TRBJ2-1 | TRBV29-1 | NA | CSGGGPVDEQFF | TGCAGCGGAGGGGGACCCGTGGATGAGCAGTTCTTC
NA | TRBJ1-1 | TRBV18 | TRBD1 | CASSPMDRAYTEAFF | TGTGCCAGCTCACCAATGGACAGGGCATACACTGAAGCTTTCTTT
NA | TRBJ2-1 | TRBV6-1 | TRBD2 | CASSEMTGRGAEQFF | TGTGCCAGCAGTGAGATGACCGGGAGGGGAGCTGAGCAGTTCTTC
few | TRBJ2-5 | TRBV15 | NA | CATSRDLTGGGTQYF | TGTGCCACCAGCAGAGATCTGACAGGCGGAGGGACCCAGTACTTC
few | TRBJ1-4 | TRBV5-1 | NA | CASRPSGADGEKLFF | TGCGCCAGCAGGCCCTCAGGGGCGGACGGTGAAAAACTGTTTTTT
NA | TRBJ1-1 | TRBV4-3 | NA | CASSQGGGVRGTEAFF | TGCGCCAGCAGCCAAGGGGGGGGAGTGAGGGGAACTGAAGCTTTCTTT
NA | TRBJ1-4 | TRBV18 | NA | CASSPLPGIATNEKLFF | TGTGCCAGCTCACCGTTGCCAGGGATTGCAACTAATGAAAAACTGTTTTTT
NA | TRBJ2-1 | TRBV7-2 | NA | CASSLALGVRSYNEQFF | TGTGCCAGCAGCTTAGCGCTTGGAGTCCGCTCCTACAATGAGCAGTTCTTC
NA | TRBJ2-7 | TRBV5-1 | NA | CASSLDSWTYEQYF | TGCGCCAGCAGCTTAGACAGTTGGACCTACGAGCAGTACTTC
NA | TRBJ1-1 | TRBV28 | TRBD1 | CASSGQGLAFF | TGTGCCAGCAGTGGACAGGGGTTGGCTTTCTTT
once | TRBJ1-3 | TRBV6-5 | TRBD1 | CASSYSGDSSGNTIYF | TGTGCCAGCAGTTACTCGGGGGACAGCTCTGGAAACACCATATATTTT
few | TRBJ2-5 | TRBV18 | NA | CASSPSSRKETQYF | TGTGCCAGCTCACCATCGAGCCGCAAAGAGACCCAGTACTTC
NA | TRBJ2-7 | TRBV9 | TRBD2 | CASSLGSGRGEQYF | TGTGCCAGCAGCCTGGGTAGCGGGAGGGGCGAGCAGTACTTC
NA | TRBJ2-2 | TRBV13 | NA | CASSISGTNTGELFF | TGTGCCAGCAGTATTAGCGGCACGAACACCGGGGAGCTGTTTTTT
NA | TRBJ2-5 | TRBV20-1 | NA | CSASRQETQYF | TGCAGTGCGTCCAGACAAGAGACCCAGTACTTC
NA | TRBJ2-7 | TRBV18 | TRBD2 | CASSPFWTSDYEQYF | TGTGCCAGCTCACCCTTCTGGACTAGCGACTACGAGCAGTACTTC
NA | TRBJ2-7 | TRBV10-1 | NA | CASSAHHEQYF | TGCGCCAGCAGTGCACATCACGAGCAGTACTTC
NA | TRBJ2-3 | TRBV2 | NA | CASSEAYTDTQYF | TGTGCCAGCAGTGAAGCCTACACAGATACGCAGTATTTT
NA | TRBJ1-1 | TRBV19 | NA | CASSSDSPEAFF | TGTGCCAGTAGTTCCGACTCGCCTGAAGCTTTCTTT
NA | TRBJ2-7 | TRBV5-6 | TRBD2 | CASSLAGSGRPYEQYF | TGTGCCAGCAGCTTGGCCGGTAGCGGGAGGCCCTACGAGCAGTACTTC
NA | TRBJ2-1 | TRBV19 | NA | CASSIQGISRGEQFF | TGTGCCAGTAGTATTCAAGGGATCTCGAGGGGGGAGCAGTTCTTC
few | TRBJ2-5 | TRBV14 | TRBD1 | CASSHLSRDRRIETQYF | TGTGCCAGCAGCCACCTTAGCCGGGACAGGCGCATTGAGACCCAGTACTTC
NA | TRBJ2-7 | TRBV18 | TRBD2 | CASSPLAGGIEQYF | TGTGCCAGCTCACCCCTAGCGGGAGGGATCGAGCAGTACTTC
NA | TRBJ2-7 | TRBV7-9 | NA | CASSPTRLNSYEQYF | TGTGCCAGCAGCCCGACGAGGTTAAACTCCTACGAGCAGTACTTC
NA | TRBJ2-2 | TRBV19 | TRBD2 | CATNGGGDLGELFF | TGTGCCACCAATGGCGGGGGGGACCTCGGGGAGCTGTTTTTT
NA | TRBJ2-3 | TRBV7-2 | NA | CASSLEGDREVSDTQYF | TGTGCCAGCAGCTTAGAAGGAGACAGGGAGGTATCAGATACGCAGTATTTT
NA | TRBJ2-5 | TRBV28 | TRBD2 | CASSLPGPIAGGPGETQYF | TGTGCCAGCAGTTTACCCGGCCCTATAGCGGGAGGGCCGGGAGAGACCCAGTACTTC
once | TRBJ2-1 | TRBV5-1 | NA | CASSFGAYNEQFF | TGCGCCAGCAGCTTTGGGGCGTACAATGAGCAGTTCTTC
NA | TRBJ1-3 | TRBV7-2 | TRBD1 | CASSTRQGNTIYF | TGTGCCAGCAGCACCCGACAGGGTAACACCATATATTTT
few | TRBJ2-3 | TRBV7-2 | NA | CASNHRVKADTQYF | TGTGCCAGCAACCACAGGGTAAAAGCAGATACGCAGTATTTT